This T cell receptor beta chain appears in the sequencing data of a study of shared clonotypes between healthy human individuals. The repertoire was sequenced with immunoSEQ multiplex PCR; TCRdb's copy has only in-frame clones and lacks some. In the table there are some 2,100,000 clones, roughly 91% of which are singletons. This clone was counted between two and nine times. CD8 cells classed as naive were CD45RO-negative and positively selected for CCR7, excluding terminally differentiated effector memory CD45RA+ cells. Sequences were obtained from naive CD8+ T cells from PBMCs. This TCR was recovered from a man aged 18 to 29 in good health. Some clones in this sample may be carry-over from other donors' samples.

CDR3 protein: CAINSGGSYEQYF. The CDR3, as DNA: TGTGCCATCAACAGCGGGGGCTCCTACGAGCAGTACTTC. The genes are TRBV10-3 and TRBJ2-7; 8 bases map to TRBD2. V was pared by 7 bases and J by 0 bases, with 2 bases of the junction left unmatched. The CDR3 runs 13 residues. Germline CDR1 and CDR2: ENHRY and SYGVKD.